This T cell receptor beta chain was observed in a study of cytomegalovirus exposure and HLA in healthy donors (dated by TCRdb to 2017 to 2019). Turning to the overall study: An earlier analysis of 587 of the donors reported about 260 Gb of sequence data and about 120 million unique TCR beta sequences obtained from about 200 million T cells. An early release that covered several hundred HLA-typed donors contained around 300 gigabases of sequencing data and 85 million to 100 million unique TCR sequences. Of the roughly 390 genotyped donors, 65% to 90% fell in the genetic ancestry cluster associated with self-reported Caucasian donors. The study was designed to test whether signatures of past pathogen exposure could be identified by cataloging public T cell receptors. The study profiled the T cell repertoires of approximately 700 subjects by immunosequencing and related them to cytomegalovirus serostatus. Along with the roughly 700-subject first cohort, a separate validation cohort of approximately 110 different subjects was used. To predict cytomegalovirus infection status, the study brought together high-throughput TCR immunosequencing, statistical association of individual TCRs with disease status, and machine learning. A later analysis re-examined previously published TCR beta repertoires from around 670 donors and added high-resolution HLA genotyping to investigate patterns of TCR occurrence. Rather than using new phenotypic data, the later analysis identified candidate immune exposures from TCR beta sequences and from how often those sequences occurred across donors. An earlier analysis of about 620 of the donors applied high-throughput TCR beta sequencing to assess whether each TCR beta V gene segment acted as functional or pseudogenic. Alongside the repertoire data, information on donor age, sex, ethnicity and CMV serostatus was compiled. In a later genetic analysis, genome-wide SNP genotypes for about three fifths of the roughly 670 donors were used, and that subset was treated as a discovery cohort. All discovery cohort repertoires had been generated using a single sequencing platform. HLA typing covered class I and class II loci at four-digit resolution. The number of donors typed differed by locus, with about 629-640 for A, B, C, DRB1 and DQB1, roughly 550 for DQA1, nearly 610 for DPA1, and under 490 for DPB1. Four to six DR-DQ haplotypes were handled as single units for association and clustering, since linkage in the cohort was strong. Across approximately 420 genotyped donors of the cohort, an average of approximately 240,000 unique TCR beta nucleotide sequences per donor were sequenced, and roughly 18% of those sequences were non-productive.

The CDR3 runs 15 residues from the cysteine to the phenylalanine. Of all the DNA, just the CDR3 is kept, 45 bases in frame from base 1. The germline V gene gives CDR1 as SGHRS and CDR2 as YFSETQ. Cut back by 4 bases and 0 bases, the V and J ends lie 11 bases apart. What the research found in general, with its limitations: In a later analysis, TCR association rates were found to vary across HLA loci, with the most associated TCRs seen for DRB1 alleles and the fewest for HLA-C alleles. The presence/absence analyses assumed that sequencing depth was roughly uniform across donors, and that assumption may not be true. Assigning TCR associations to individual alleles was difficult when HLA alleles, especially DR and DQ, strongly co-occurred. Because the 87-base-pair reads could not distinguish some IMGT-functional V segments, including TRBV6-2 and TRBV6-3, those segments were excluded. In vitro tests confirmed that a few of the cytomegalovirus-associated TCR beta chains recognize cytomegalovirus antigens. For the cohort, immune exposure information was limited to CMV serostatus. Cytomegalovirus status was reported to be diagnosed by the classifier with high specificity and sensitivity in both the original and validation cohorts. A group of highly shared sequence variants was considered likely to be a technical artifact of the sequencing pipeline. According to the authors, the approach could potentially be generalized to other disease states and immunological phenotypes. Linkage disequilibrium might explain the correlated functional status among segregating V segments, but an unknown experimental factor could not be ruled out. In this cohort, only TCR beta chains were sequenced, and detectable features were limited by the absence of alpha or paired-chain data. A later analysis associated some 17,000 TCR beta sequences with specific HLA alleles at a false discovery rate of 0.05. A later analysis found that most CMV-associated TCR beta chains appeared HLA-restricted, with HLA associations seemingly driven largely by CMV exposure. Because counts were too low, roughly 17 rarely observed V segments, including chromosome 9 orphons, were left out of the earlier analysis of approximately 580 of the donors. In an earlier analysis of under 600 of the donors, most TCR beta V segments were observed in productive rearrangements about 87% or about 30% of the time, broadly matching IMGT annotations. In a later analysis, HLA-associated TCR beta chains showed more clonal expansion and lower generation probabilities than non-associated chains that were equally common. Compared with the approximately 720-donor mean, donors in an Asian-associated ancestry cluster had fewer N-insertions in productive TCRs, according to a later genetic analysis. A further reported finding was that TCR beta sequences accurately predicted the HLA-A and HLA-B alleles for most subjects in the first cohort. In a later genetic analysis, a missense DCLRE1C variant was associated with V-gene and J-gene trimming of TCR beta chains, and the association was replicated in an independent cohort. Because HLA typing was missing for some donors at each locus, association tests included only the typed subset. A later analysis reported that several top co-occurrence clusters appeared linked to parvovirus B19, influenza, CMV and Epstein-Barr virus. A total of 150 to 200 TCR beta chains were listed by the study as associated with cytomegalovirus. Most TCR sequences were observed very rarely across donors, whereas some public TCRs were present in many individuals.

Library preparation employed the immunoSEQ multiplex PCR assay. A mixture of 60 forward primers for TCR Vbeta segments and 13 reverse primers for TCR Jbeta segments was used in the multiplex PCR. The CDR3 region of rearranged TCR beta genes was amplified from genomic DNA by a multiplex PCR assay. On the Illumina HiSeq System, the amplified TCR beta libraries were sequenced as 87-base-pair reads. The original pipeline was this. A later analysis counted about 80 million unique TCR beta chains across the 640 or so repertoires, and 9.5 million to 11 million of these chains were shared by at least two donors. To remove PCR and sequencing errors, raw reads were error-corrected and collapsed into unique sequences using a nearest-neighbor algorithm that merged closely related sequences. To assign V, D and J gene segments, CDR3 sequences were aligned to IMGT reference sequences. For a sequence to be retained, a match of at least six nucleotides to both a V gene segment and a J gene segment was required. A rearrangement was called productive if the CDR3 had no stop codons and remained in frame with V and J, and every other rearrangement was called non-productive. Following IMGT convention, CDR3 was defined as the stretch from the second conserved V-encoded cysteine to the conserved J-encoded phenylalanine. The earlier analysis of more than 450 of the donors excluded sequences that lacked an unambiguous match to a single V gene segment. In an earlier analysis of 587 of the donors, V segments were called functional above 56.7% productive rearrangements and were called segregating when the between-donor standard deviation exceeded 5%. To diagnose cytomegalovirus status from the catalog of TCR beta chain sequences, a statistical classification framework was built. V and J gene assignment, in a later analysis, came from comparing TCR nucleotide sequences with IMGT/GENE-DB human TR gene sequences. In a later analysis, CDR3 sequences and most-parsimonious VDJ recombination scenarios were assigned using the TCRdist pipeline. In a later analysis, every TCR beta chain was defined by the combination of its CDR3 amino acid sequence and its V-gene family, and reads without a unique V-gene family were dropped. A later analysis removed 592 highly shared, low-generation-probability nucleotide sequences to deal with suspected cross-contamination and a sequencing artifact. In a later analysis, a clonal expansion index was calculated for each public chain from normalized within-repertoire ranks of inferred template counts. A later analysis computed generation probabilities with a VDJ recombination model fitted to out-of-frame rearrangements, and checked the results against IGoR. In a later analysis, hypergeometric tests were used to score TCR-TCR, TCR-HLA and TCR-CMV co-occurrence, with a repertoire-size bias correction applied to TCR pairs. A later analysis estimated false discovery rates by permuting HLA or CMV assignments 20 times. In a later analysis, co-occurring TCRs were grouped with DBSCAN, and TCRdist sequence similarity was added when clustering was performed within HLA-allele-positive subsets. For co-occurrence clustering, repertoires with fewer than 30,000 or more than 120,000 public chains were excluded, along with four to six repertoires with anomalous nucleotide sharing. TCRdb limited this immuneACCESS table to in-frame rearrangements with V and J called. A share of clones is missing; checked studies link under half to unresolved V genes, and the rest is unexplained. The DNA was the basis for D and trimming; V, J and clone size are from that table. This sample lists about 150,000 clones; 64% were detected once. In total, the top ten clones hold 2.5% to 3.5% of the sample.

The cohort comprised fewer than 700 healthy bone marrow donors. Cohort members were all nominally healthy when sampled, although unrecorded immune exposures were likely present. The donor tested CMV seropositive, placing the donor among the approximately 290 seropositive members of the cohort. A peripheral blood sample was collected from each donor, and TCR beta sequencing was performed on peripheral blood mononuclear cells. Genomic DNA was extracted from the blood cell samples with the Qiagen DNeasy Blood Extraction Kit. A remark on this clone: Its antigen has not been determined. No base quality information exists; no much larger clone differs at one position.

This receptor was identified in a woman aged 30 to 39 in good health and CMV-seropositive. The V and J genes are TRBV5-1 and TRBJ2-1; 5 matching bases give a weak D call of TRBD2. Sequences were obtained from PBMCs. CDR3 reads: CASSLADSSYNEQFF. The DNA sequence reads TGCGCCAGCAGCCTAGCTGATAGCTCCTACAATGAGCAGTTCTTC.